Below are 5 T cell receptor beta chains sequenced from a single sample in a study of a mutant IDH1 vaccine in newly diagnosed glioma. Clones were sequenced by immunoSEQ multiplex PCR, and TCRdb holds only the in-frame ones, with some missing. Of about 63,000 clones listed, around 83% are singletons. Stated time point: baseline, week 1 (first vaccination visit). Noted treatment: pre-vaccination baseline after standard-of-care therapy. The sample in question was peripheral blood mononuclear cells (PBMCs), obtained from a glioma patient treated with radiotherapy, temozolomide or both. These receptors originate from a young woman with glioma. Some clones in this sample may be carry-over from other donors' samples.

The V gene is TRBV7-9, the J gene TRBJ2-4; D perhaps matches TRBD1 (5 bases). The germline V gene has CDR1 SEHNR and CDR2 FQNEAQ (reference sequence). V lost 4 bases to trimming and J lost 1 base, with 14 bases between them. The CDR3 covers 16 residues. The CDR3 bases are TGTGCCAGCAGCTCAACAGGACAATTTGCCAAAAACATTCAGTACTTC. Its protein product is CASSSTGQFAKNIQYF.

The V and J genes are TRBV4-1 and TRBJ2-7; 7 bases align to TRBD1. The CDR3 consists of 15 residues. Germline values: CDR1 MGHRA, CDR2 YSYEKL. V shed 2 bases, J shed 4 bases, and the junction held 8 bases outside the gene matches. CDR3 sequence reads: CASSQPTGEFYEQYF. The CDR3 bases are TGCGCCAGCAGCCAACCTACAGGGGAGTTTTACGAGCAGTACTTC.

Comment on this clone: At one boundary the junction diverges from the germline segment, which might be a read error. The V call is TRBV29-1, the J call TRBJ1-2; D unresolved. Germline CDR1 SQVTM, CDR2 ANQGSEA. The CDR3 has 10 amino acids. The CDR3 DNA reads TGCAGCGTTGAAGATCCCTATCCTCCCTTC. This sequence encodes CSVEDPYPPF. Looking up the rest from reference TRBV29-1 and TRBJ1-2 gives the full variable domain: SAVISQKPSRDICQRGTSLTIQCQVDSQVTMMFWYRQQPGQSLTLIATANQGSEATYESGFVIDKFPISRPNLTFSTLTVSNMSPEDSSIYLCSVEDPYPPFGSGTRLTVV.

The chain is built from TRBV19 and TRBJ1-2; D not certain. Germline loops: CDR1 LNHDA, CDR2 SQIVND (reference sequence). This CDR3 region has 13 residues. Trimming left V 6 bases short and J 3 bases short, with 11 bases between. CDR3 in DNA: TGTGCCAGTAGCTCGACGGCCTACTATGGCTACACCTTC. This sequence encodes CASSSTAYYGYTF.

This clone was counted a single time. The chain joins TRBV20-1 to TRBJ2-7; possible D gene TRBD2, 5 bases. The germline V and J ends were trimmed by 4 bases and 3 bases, with 7 bases remaining between them. The CDR3 runs to 11 residues. CDR1 DFQATT and CDR2 SNEGSKA come from the germline V gene (reference sequence). The chain's CDR3 is CSATRDYEQYF. DNA of the CDR3: TGCAGTGCTACTCGGGACTACGAGCAGTACTTC.